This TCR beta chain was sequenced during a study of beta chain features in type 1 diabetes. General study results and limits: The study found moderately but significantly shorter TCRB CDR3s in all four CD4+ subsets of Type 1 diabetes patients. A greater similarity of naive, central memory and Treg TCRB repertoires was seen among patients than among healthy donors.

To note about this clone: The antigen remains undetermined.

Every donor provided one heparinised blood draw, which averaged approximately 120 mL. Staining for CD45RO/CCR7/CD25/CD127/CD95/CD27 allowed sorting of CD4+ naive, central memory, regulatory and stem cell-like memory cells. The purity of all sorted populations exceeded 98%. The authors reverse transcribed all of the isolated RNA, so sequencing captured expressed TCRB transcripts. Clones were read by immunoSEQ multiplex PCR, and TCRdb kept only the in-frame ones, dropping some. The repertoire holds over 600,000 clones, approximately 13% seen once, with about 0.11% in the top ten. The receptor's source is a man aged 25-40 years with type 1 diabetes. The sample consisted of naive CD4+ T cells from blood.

The CDR3 nucleotides are TGTGCCAGCACCAGACAGGGTTGGTACCAAGAGACCCAGTACTTC. Translating it yields CASTRQGWYQETQYF. The genes are TRBV11-2 and TRBJ2-5; 7 bases agree with TRBD1. The CDR3 spans 15 residues. The V segment lost 7 bases and the J segment 0 bases; nucleotides outside the gene matches: 8. Germline CDR1 SGHAT, CDR2 FQNNGV.